Shown below are 15 T cell receptor beta chains from a single sample sequenced in a study of shared clonotypes between healthy human individuals. This table comes from immunoSEQ multiplex PCR, and its TCRdb copy is limited to in-frame clones, with some not included. The sample includes 550,000 to 850,000 clones, around 72% of them seen just once. Source material: memory CD4+ T cells sorted from blood. Subset: CD45RA-negative fraction. The source is a woman aged 30 to 39 in good health.

This sequence joins TRBV27 and TRBJ1-1; D not resolved. There are 13 residues in the CDR3. Germline V CDR1 and CDR2: MNHEY, SMNVEV (reference sequence). The V end lost 5 bases, the J end lost 5 bases, and 12 bases lay between the germline ends. The CDR3 spells CASSLTEDTEAFF. The CDR3 nucleotides read TGTGCCAGCAGTCTAACGGAGGATACTGAAGCTTTCTTT.

The gene calls are TRBV5-1 and TRBJ1-2, with no clear D. Per germline, CDR1 SGHRS and CDR2 YFSETQ. The CDR3 is made up of 11 amino acids. With 2 bases removed from V and 5 bases from J, the gap between germline ends came to 4 bases. The CDR3 DNA follows: TGCGCCAGCAGCTTCGGGTATGGCTACACCTTC. Its translation is CASSFGYGYTF.

This clone was seen more than once but under ten times. The chain employs TRBV29-1 and TRBJ1-1; D unresolved. The length of the CDR3 is 10 residues. V was shortened by 3 bases and J by 8 bases, with 7 bases between the two germline ends. Per germline, CDR1 SQVTM and CDR2 ANQGSEA. The CDR3: CSVDKTEAFF. The CDR3 DNA reads as TGCAGCGTTGACAAGACCGAAGCTTTCTTT.

J is TRBJ2-3 and V is TRBV5-1; TRBD1 matches 9 bases. The ends lost 2 bases at V and 6 bases at J; junction bases unmatched: 7. Germline V lookup: CDR1 SGHRS, CDR2 YFSETQ. The CDR3 has 15 residues. Here the CDR3 reads CASSLQGAVRDTQYF. In DNA, the CDR3 is TGCGCCAGCAGCTTACAGGGGGCAGTTAGGGATACGCAGTATTTT.

A few counts support this clone. The CDR3 is CASSPPDGRPYEQYF. The CDR3 DNA follows: TGTGCCAGCTCACCACCGGACGGGAGGCCCTACGAGCAGTACTTC. This chain uses TRBV18 with TRBJ2-7; 7 bases are shared with TRBD2. This CDR3 is built from 15 residues. The V gene's germline CDR1 is KGHSH and CDR2 LQKENI. The V and J ends lost 0 bases and 2 bases, in that order; junction bases with no gene match: 4.

V and J are TRBV19 and TRBJ1-2, with 8 bases aligning to TRBD1. Per the germline V gene, CDR1 is LNHDA and CDR2 is SQIVND (reference sequence). The CDR3 is 17 amino acids. The trim removed 6 bases at V and 2 bases at J, leaving 14 bases unmatched. The CDR3 here is CASRGQGLGIRNYGYTF. The CDR3 DNA sequence: TGTGCCAGTAGAGGACAGGGTTTAGGAATTCGGAACTATGGCTACACCTTC. Variable domain in full (rest from reference TRBV19 and TRBJ1-2): DGGITQSPKYLFRKEGQNVTLSCEQNLNHDAMYWYRQDPGQGLRLIYYSQIVNDFQKGDIAEGYSVSREKKESFPLTVTSAQKNPTAFYLCASRGQGLGIRNYGYTFGSGTRLTVV.

The genes are TRBV29-1 and TRBJ2-7; 11 bases are a match to TRBD2. CDR1 is SQVTM and CDR2 is ANQGSEA in the germline V gene. The CDR3 totals 12 residues. V shed 1 base, J shed 10 bases, and the junction held 3 bases outside the gene matches. CDR3 loop: CSVEASGRFQYF. The CDR3 region has the DNA TGCAGCGTTGAAGCTAGCGGGAGGTTTCAGTACTTC.

The CDR3 coding sequence is TGTGCCAGCAGCCCGGGGACTAGCGGGAGTGAGCAGTTCTTC. Translation: CASSPGTSGSEQFF. The V call is TRBV5-6, the J call TRBJ2-1, with TRBD2 identical over 14 bases. The junction had 3 bases not matched to a gene; V was cut back by 4 bases and J by 9 bases. Germline V CDR1 and CDR2: SGHDT, YYEEEE. The CDR3 extends over 14 amino acids.

The chain recombines TRBV27 with TRBJ2-5; TRBD2 matches at 9 bases. Germline-derived CDR1 and CDR2 are MNHEY and SMNVEV (reference sequence). The CDR3 sequence is 14 residues long. J lost 4 bases, V lost 4 bases, and 4 bases had no gene match. The CDR3 protein is CASSWLAGVETQYF. In nucleotides, the CDR3 is TGTGCCAGCAGTTGGTTAGCGGGAGTAGAGACCCAGTACTTC.

The chain carries TRBV19 and TRBJ2-6; a weak D match, TRBD1 (6 bases). Germline values: CDR1 LNHDA, CDR2 SQIVND (reference sequence). V was cut by 5 bases and J by 1 base, with 12 bases left in between. There are 16 residues in the CDR3. CDR3 coding DNA: TGTGCCAGTAGTGGGTGGCAGGGGTCTGGGGCCAACGTCCTGACTTTC. It translates to CASSGWQGSGANVLTF.

This rearrangement joins TRBV5-1 to TRBJ2-5; no clear D gene. CDR3 length equals 13 residues. V was trimmed by 0 bases and J by 5 bases, leaving 8 bases between them. Per the germline V gene, CDR1 is SGHRS and CDR2 is YFSETQ. The CDR3 reads CASSLGIEETQYF. In DNA form, the CDR3 reads TGCGCCAGCAGCTTGGGGATCGAGGAGACCCAGTACTTC. Supplemented by reference TRBV5-1 and TRBJ2-5, the full variable domain reads KAGVTQTPRYLIKTRGQQVTLSCSPISGHRSVSWYQQTPGQGLQFLFEYFSETQRNKGNFPGRFSGRQFSNSRSEMNVSTLELGDSALYLCASSLGIEETQYFGPGTRLLVL.

This sequence joins TRBV7-3 and TRBJ2-1; 10 positions agree with TRBD2. The V gene end was trimmed by 2 bases and the J gene end by 12 bases; junction bases not matched to a gene: 13. The germline gives CDR1 SGHTA, CDR2 FQGTGA. The CDR3 has 16 residues. The CDR3 bases are TGTGCCAGCAGCTTAGCCTCTAGCGGGAGCAGGGCAGCGCAGTTCTTC. Amino acid sequence: CASSLASSGSRAAQFF.

V is TRBV10-3 and J is TRBJ2-1; 7 bases are a match to TRBD2. The junction had 18 bases not matched to a gene; V was cut back by 4 bases and J by 9 bases. CDR3 length: 17 amino acids. The germline V gene encodes CDR1 ENHRY and CDR2 SYGVKD. CDR3 sequence: CAISGRAGGRDGGEQFF. The CDR3 DNA reads as TGTGCCATCAGTGGTCGAGCCGGCGGGAGAGACGGGGGTGAGCAGTTCTTC.

The V and J genes are TRBV5-4 and TRBJ1-1; D uncertain. The length of the CDR3 is 14 residues. Germline CDR1 SGHNT, CDR2 YYREEE (reference sequence). V gave up 2 bases and J gave up 0 bases, with 8 bases separating them. CDR3 residues: CASSLTAMNTEAFF. The CDR3 DNA follows: TGTGCCAGCAGCTTAACAGCAATGAACACTGAAGCTTTCTTT.

The chain couples TRBV7-2 to TRBJ1-4; possible D gene TRBD1, 5 bases. Germline loops: CDR1 SGHTA, CDR2 FQGNSA. The CDR3 runs 15 residues. V gave up 5 bases and J gave up 8 bases, with 18 bases separating them. The CDR3 reads CASSLWGTEGEKLFF. CDR3 nucleotide sequence: TGTGCCAGCAGCCTATGGGGGACGGAAGGAGAAAAACTGTTTTTT.